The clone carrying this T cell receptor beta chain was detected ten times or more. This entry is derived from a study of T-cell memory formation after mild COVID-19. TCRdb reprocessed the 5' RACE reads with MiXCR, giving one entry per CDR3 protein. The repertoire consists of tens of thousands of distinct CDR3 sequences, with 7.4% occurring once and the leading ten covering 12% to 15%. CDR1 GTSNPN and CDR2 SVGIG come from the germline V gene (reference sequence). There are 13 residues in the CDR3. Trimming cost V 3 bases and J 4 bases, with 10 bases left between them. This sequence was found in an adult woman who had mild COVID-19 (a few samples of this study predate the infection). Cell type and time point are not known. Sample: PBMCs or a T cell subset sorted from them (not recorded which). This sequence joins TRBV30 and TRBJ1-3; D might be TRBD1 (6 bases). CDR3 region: CAWSKTGGNTIYF. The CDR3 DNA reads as TGTGCCTGGAGCAAGACAGGAGGAAACACCATATATTTT.